This T cell receptor (beta chain) was recovered during a study of cytomegalovirus exposure and HLA in healthy donors. The PCR made use of 60 Vbeta and 13 Jbeta primers. Measured with immunoSEQ multiplex PCR; TCRdb has only the in-frame clones, and not every one. The sample includes around 170,000 clones, 70% to 80% of them seen just once. The CDR3 covers 16 residues. Germline-derived CDR1 and CDR2 are LNHDA and SQIVND (reference sequence). The V gene end was trimmed by 0 bases and the J gene end by 4 bases; junction bases not matched to a gene: 6. The chain has TRBV19 and TRBJ1-5; TRBD1 matches at 7 bases. Sequenced input: PBMCs. The TCR sequence derives from a man in his 60s in good health and CMV-seronegative. The CDR3 protein is CASSIEMGQKNQPQHF. The DNA of the CDR3 is TGTGCCAGTAGTATAGAGATGGGACAGAAAAATCAGCCCCAGCATTTT. Variable domain in full (rest from reference TRBV19 and TRBJ1-5): DGGITQSPKYLFRKEGQNVTLSCEQNLNHDAMYWYRQDPGQGLRLIYYSQIVNDFQKGDIAEGYSVSREKKESFPLTVTSAQKNPTAFYLCASSIEMGQKNQPQHFGDGTRLSIL.